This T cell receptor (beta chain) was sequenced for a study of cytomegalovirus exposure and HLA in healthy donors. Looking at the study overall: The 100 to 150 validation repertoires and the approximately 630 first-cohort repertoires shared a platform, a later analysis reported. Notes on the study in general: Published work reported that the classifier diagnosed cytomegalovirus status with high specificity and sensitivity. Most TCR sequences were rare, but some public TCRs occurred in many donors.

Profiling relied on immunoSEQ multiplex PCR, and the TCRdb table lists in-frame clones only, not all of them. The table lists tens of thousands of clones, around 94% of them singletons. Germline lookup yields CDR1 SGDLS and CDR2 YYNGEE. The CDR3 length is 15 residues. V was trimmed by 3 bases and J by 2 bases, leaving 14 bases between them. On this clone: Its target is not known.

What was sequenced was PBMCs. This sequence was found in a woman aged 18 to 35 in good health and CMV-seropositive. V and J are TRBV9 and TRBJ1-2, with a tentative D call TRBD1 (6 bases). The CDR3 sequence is CASSANRVANYGYTF. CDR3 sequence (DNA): TGTGCCAGCAGCGCGAACAGGGTGGCCAACTATGGCTACACCTTC.